The 29 T cell receptor beta chains below all came from one sample that was sequenced in a study of T cells in localized non-small cell lung cancer. Method: immunoSEQ multiplex PCR; TCRdb's copy keeps in-frame clones and lacks some. The repertoire holds around 78,000 clones, with around 90% as singletons. Sequences were derived from peripheral blood, sampled before any cancer treatment. These receptors all come from a woman aged 35 to 70 with stage I squamous cell lung carcinoma.

This clone appeared a single time. The chain links TRBV30 to TRBJ1-5; TRBD1 matches 8 bases. Germline CDR1 is GTSNPN and CDR2 is SVGIG (reference sequence). The CDR3 has 16 residues. With 2 bases clipped from V and 0 bases from J, the junction kept 6 bases outside the gene matches. For the CDR3, the DNA is TGTGCCTGGAGTCGGCGACAGGGGCATAGCAATCAGCCCCAGCATTTT. This encodes CAWSRRQGHSNQPQHF. Based on the CDR3 plus reference TRBV30 and TRBJ1-5, the full variable domain is SQTIHQWPATLVQPVGSPLSLECTVEGTSNPNLYWYRQAAGRGLQLLFYSVGIGQISSEVPQNLSASRPQDRQFILSSKKLLLSDSGFYLCAWSRRQGHSNQPQHFGDGTRLSIL.

The chain has TRBV4-1 and TRBJ1-2, with D perhaps TRBD1 (5 bases). CDR1 MGHRA and CDR2 YSYEKL come from the germline V gene. Trimming stripped 1 base from V and 7 bases from J, with 16 bases between. This CDR3 region has 15 residues. CDR3 sequence: CASSQGLGREGGYTF. The CDR3 DNA sequence: TGCGCCAGCAGCCAAGGTCTGGGCAGGGAGGGTGGCTACACCTTC.

This sequence joins TRBV27 and TRBJ1-6, with no clear D. The germline V gene has CDR1 MNHEY and CDR2 SMNVEV (reference sequence). CDR3 size: 12 residues. Trimming took off 5 bases at V and 8 bases at J, with 7 bases between the two ends. The CDR3 reads CASSVGYSPLHF. The CDR3 region has the DNA TGTGCCAGCAGTGTAGGGTATTCACCCCTCCACTTT.

This clone showed up just a few times. V gene TRBV7-9 combines with J gene TRBJ2-5; D unresolved. The CDR3 totals 13 residues. Trimming took 3 bases from V and 2 from J, leaving 7 bases between them. From germline, CDR1 is SEHNR and CDR2 FQNEAQ (reference sequence). The CDR3 here is CASSFGSQETQYF. The CDR3, as DNA: TGTGCCAGCAGCTTCGGGTCTCAAGAGACCCAGTACTTC.

This sequence joins TRBV29-1 and TRBJ1-3, with TRBD1 identical over 8 bases. There are 16 residues in the CDR3. CDR1 and CDR2 (germline): SQVTM, ANQGSEA. With 8 bases clipped from V and 4 bases from J, the junction kept 16 bases outside the gene matches. This chain's CDR3 is CSCAGGPGKSGNTIYF. The CDR3 DNA sequence: TGCAGCTGTGCAGGGGGCCCCGGGAAATCCGGAAACACCATATATTTT.

The chain recombines TRBV6-6 with TRBJ1-1; unclear D gene. This CDR3 has 13 amino acids. Between the trimmed V and J ends, which lost 7 bases and 4 bases, there was a span of 13 bases. Germline-derived CDR1 and CDR2 are MNHNY and SVGAGI (reference sequence). The CDR3 DNA sequence: TGTGCCAGCATTCTCGCAGGACCCACTGAAGCTTTCTTT. Protein product: CASILAGPTEAFF.

The genes are TRBV5-8 and TRBJ1-2; 9 positions agree with TRBD1. V lost 4 bases and J lost 4; bases outside the gene matches: 8. Per germline, CDR1 SGHTS and CDR2 YDEGEE. CDR3 size: 15 residues. CDR3 region: CASSRLTGGVYGYTF. The CDR3 bases are TGTGCCAGCAGCCGCCTCACAGGGGGCGTCTATGGCTACACCTTC.

V gene TRBV5-4 combines with J gene TRBJ1-1, with D perhaps matching TRBD1 (5 bases). CDR3 length: 14 residues. V was cut by 7 bases and J by 2 bases, with 15 bases left in between. Germline V CDR1 and CDR2: SGHNT, YYREEE (reference sequence). CDR3 region: CASGLQGTNTEAFF. The CDR3 DNA is TGTGCCAGCGGCCTCCAAGGGACCAACACTGAAGCTTTCTTT.

This chain uses TRBV27 with TRBJ1-5, with 9 positions matching TRBD1. Germline CDR1 MNHEY, CDR2 SMNVEV (reference sequence). This CDR3 spans 15 amino acids. Losses at the gene ends were 3 bases for V and 4 bases for J; bases not matched to a gene: 4. CDR3 loop: CASSFSTGGNQPQHF. DNA of the CDR3: TGTGCCAGCAGTTTCTCGACAGGGGGAAATCAGCCCCAGCATTTT.

The genes are TRBV14 and TRBJ1-1, with unresolved D. V was pared by 3 bases and J by 0 bases, with 2 bases between. The CDR3 length is 12 residues. The V gene's germline CDR1 is SGHDN and CDR2 FVKESK. Written as DNA, the CDR3 is TGTGCCAGCAGCCAGCTGAACACTGAAGCTTTCTTT. Its translation: CASSQLNTEAFF. The variable domain in full, with the rest retrieved from reference TRBV14 and TRBJ1-1, is EAGVTQFPSHSVIEKGQTVTLRCDPISGHDNLYWYRRVMGKEIKFLLHFVKESKQDESGMPNNRFLAERTGGTYSTLKVQPAELEDSGVYFCASSQLNTEAFFGQGTRLTVV.

J is TRBJ2-2 and V is TRBV27; D is possibly TRBD1 (6 bases). CDR3 size: 15 residues. Germline CDR1 reads MNHEY; CDR2 reads SMNVEV (reference sequence). V lost 5 bases and J lost 7, with 17 bases in between. CDR3 in amino acids: CASSPGHPDGGELFF. CDR3 DNA sequence: TGTGCCAGCAGTCCGGGACATCCTGACGGCGGGGAGCTGTTTTTT.

V gene TRBV5-5 combines with J gene TRBJ1-5, with no clear D. Germline V gives CDR1 SGHKS, CDR2 YYEKEE (reference sequence). V was shortened by 3 bases and J by 4 bases, with 5 bases between the two germline ends. The CDR3 sequence is 12 residues long. As DNA, the CDR3 is TGTGCCAGCAGCTGGCGAAATCAGCCCCAGCATTTT. Translating gives CASSWRNQPQHF.

This clone was found a few times. The genes are TRBV19 and TRBJ1-5; no reliable D call. Trimming shortened V by 4 bases and J by 4 bases, and 8 bases separated the two germline ends. The CDR3 is made up of 13 amino acids. The germline V gene has CDR1 LNHDA and CDR2 SQIVND (reference sequence). In DNA, the CDR3 is TGTGCCAGTAGTAGGATGAAGAATCAGCCCCAGCATTTT. It encodes CASSRMKNQPQHF.

V is TRBV19 and J is TRBJ1-6, with a tentative D call TRBD1 (6 bases). From germline, CDR1 is LNHDA and CDR2 SQIVND (reference sequence). CDR3 length: 16 amino acids. With 1 base removed from V and 5 bases from J, the gap between germline ends came to 12 bases. The CDR3 DNA reads as TGTGCCAGTAGTATAGTTCGAGGACAGCATAATTCACCCCTCCACTTT. Translated, it gives CASSIVRGQHNSPLHF.

The chain uses TRBV6-1 and TRBJ1-1; no definite D call. The CDR3 totals 13 residues. Germline V gives CDR1 MNHNS, CDR2 SASEGT. With 5 bases removed from V and 1 base from J, the gap between germline ends came to 8 bases. CDR3 region: CASSKLRNTEAFF. The DNA of the CDR3 is TGTGCCAGCAGTAAACTCCGGAACACTGAAGCTTTCTTT.

Remarks on this clone: One end of the junction varies from germline; a read error may be responsible. The DNA of the CDR3 is TGTGCCAGCAGCTTAATAGCCAGCCTGGACACCCGGGAGCTGTTTTTT. This codes for CASSLIASLDTRELFF. The gene calls are TRBV7-3 and TRBJ2-2; weak D call: TRBD1 (5 bases). This CDR3 comprises 16 residues. Per the germline V gene, CDR1 is SGHTA and CDR2 is FQGTGA.

This clone was recorded once. The J gene is TRBJ2-5, the V gene TRBV7-2; 12 bases agree with TRBD2. The J segment lost 5 bases and the V segment lost 5 bases, leaving 9 bases of the junction unmatched. Germline V gene sequence: CDR1 SGHTA, CDR2 FQGNSA. The CDR3 contains 16 residues. The DNA of the CDR3 is TGTGCCAGCAGCCCTACTAGCGGGGGGCCGTGGGAGACCCAGTACTTC. Protein sequence: CASSPTSGGPWETQYF.

The V and J genes are TRBV7-9 and TRBJ1-4; the match to TRBD1 covers 10 bases. V lost 5 bases to trimming and J lost 6 bases; unmatched junction nucleotides: 6. CDR3 size: 15 residues. CDR1 and CDR2 from the germline V gene are SEHNR and FQNEAQ (reference sequence). CDR3 nucleotide sequence: TGTGCCAGCAGCGGGCGGGGACAGGGGTATGAAAAACTGTTTTTT. Amino acids: CASSGRGQGYEKLFF.

This chain uses TRBV7-3 with TRBJ2-3; D remains unclear. Trimming pared 0 bases from V and 1 base from J, leaving 14 bases between. This CDR3 contains 17 residues. CDR1 and CDR2 (germline): SGHTA, FQGTGA. The CDR3 coding sequence is TGTGCCAGCAGCTTAACCCCCCTGGGTAGTGGCACAGATACGCAGTATTTT. It encodes CASSLTPLGSGTDTQYF.

DNA for the CDR3: TGTGCCAGCAGCTTAAGGGGGGAAAATTCACCCCTCCACTTT. Residues: CASSLRGENSPLHF. The chain combines TRBV11-3 with TRBJ1-6; D is possibly TRBD1 (6 bases). The CDR3 runs to 14 residues. Germline CDR1 SGHNT, CDR2 YENEEA. The V and J ends lost 2 bases and 7 bases respectively, with 9 bases between them.

This chain links TRBV7-9 with TRBJ1-2; no clear D gene. Between the trimmed V and J ends, which lost 5 bases and 0 bases, there was a span of 10 bases. The CDR3 is 14 residues long. Germline lookup yields CDR1 SEHNR and CDR2 FQNEAQ (reference sequence). DNA for the CDR3: TGTGCCAGCAGCACGAATCGTCCTAACTATGGCTACACCTTC. This codes for CASSTNRPNYGYTF.

The genes are TRBV30 and TRBJ1-4; D gene unclear. V was cut by 8 bases and J by 0 bases, with 7 bases left in between. Per germline, CDR1 GTSNPN and CDR2 SVGIG (reference sequence). There are 12 residues in the CDR3. CDR3 in amino acids: CAQYATNEKLFF. CDR3 in DNA: TGTGCCCAGTATGCAACTAATGAAAAACTGTTTTTT.

This chain uses TRBV5-5 with TRBJ2-7; D remains ambiguous. Germline V CDR1 and CDR2: SGHKS, YYEKEE (reference sequence). The ends were cut back, 1 base at V and 0 bases at J, with 11 bases in the middle. The CDR3 covers 15 residues. CDR3 region: CASSLMTDTSYEQYF. The CDR3 nucleotides read TGTGCCAGCAGCTTGATGACGGATACCTCCTACGAGCAGTACTTC.

The rearrangement links TRBV11-3 to TRBJ2-5; unclear D gene. The CDR3 contains 13 residues. Germline V gene data show CDR1 as SGHNT and CDR2 as YENEEA. Trimming stripped 1 base from V and 5 bases from J, with 8 bases between. The CDR3 bases are TGTGCCAGCAGCTTAGGGACCACGGAGACCCAGTACTTC. Protein sequence: CASSLGTTETQYF.

The chain couples TRBV27 to TRBJ2-5; 7 bases are shared with TRBD1. The CDR3 contains 14 residues. V lost 5 bases to trimming and J lost 1 base; unmatched junction nucleotides: 4. In germline, CDR1 is MNHEY, CDR2 SMNVEV (reference sequence). The CDR3 here is CASSIGGSQETQYF. In DNA, the CDR3 is TGTGCCAGCAGTATAGGGGGCAGCCAAGAGACCCAGTACTTC.

The chain carries TRBV6-5 and TRBJ1-4; possible D gene TRBD1, 6 bases. Germline V gives CDR1 MNHEY, CDR2 SVGAGI. The V gene lost 5 bases and the J gene lost 8 bases, with 15 bases spanning the gap. The CDR3 has 14 amino acids. CDR3 sequence: CASSPFRDTEKLFF. The CDR3 DNA follows: TGTGCCAGCAGTCCCTTTAGGGACACCGAAAAACTGTTTTTT.

The V call is TRBV29-1, the J call TRBJ1-1, with 7 bases matching TRBD1. J was trimmed by 1 base and V by 8 bases; bases with no gene match: 10. Germline assignment: CDR1 SQVTM and CDR2 ANQGSEA. This CDR3 spans 14 amino acids. The CDR3 DNA reads TGCAGCTACCGGCCGGGACAGACGAACACTGAAGCTTTCTTT. Translating it yields CSYRPGQTNTEAFF.

The chain uses TRBV2 and TRBJ1-2, with TRBD1 identical over 7 bases. The CDR3 covers 13 residues. Germline lookup yields CDR1 SNHLY and CDR2 FYNNEI. J lost 6 bases, V lost 6 bases, and 7 bases had no gene match. CDR3 DNA sequence: TGTGCCAGCAGCCTGTTAGGGGGCAATGGCTACACCTTC. Translated: CASSLLGGNGYTF.

The chain employs TRBV27 and TRBJ2-1, with D perhaps TRBD2 (5 bases). Germline values: CDR1 MNHEY, CDR2 SMNVEV (reference sequence). With 6 bases removed from V and 2 bases from J, the gap between germline ends came to 8 bases. CDR3 size: 13 residues. The CDR3 sequence: CASRREAYNEQFF. CDR3 nucleotides: TGTGCCAGCAGGAGGGAAGCCTACAATGAGCAGTTCTTC.